This T cell receptor (beta chain) appears in the sequencing data of a study of blood T cell repertoires in COVID-19. Study-level information: Sources were T cells, B-cell-depleted T cells, or PBMCs; the material itself was cDNA or gDNA.

Per the authors' pipeline: How many nucleated cells were present was estimated from reference gene primer amplification. TCRdb keeps only in-frame clones here, not all; method: immunoSEQ multiplex PCR. The D gene and trimming were derived from the DNA, and the V and J assignments and clone size from that table. The data hold tens of thousands of clones, with 81% observed a single time. This clone was seen once. The receptor was isolated from a human donor in a cohort sampled during active COVID-19. The source material was peripheral blood.

CDR3 loop: CASSYEGGYSNQPQHF. The CDR3 bases are TGTGCCAGCAGTTACGAAGGGGGCTATAGCAATCAGCCCCAGCATTTT. This rearrangement joins TRBV6-2 or TRBV6-3 to TRBJ1-5, with 7 bases fitting TRBD1. CDR3 length: 16 amino acids. Trimming removed 2 bases from V and 0 bases from J; junction bases left unmatched: 4. Germline V gene data show CDR1 as MNHEY and CDR2 as SVGEGT.